Following are 3 T cell receptor beta chains from one sample sequenced in a study of T-cell reconstitution after alpha-beta-depleted transplantation in children. Preparation of the TCRbeta library involved a method that used unique molecular identifiers. Using its own MiXCR run on the PCR reads, TCRdb lists one record per CDR3 protein. The repertoire holds over 300,000 distinct CDR3 sequences, with about 9.3% as singletons. The sample consisted of PBMCs from the stem cell graft donor, taken from the stem cell graft. These receptors all stem from a human donor who donated a stem cell graft to a child with acute lymphoblastic leukemia.

This clonotype was recorded a few times. This chain uses TRBV7-3 with TRBJ2-1; no clear D. V lost 3 bases and J 5 bases, leaving 5 bases between the germline ends. CDR1 is SGHTA, CDR2 FQGTGA, per germline. This CDR3 is 12 amino acids long. The CDR3 coding sequence is TGTGCCAGCAGCTTTCACAACAATGAGCAGTTCTTC. Its translation: CASSFHNNEQFF.

This clonotype was picked up a small number of times. The chain couples TRBV12-3 or TRBV12-4 to TRBJ2-3; TRBD2 might be the D (5 bases). The CDR3 consists of 12 residues. The germline V and J ends were trimmed by 5 bases and 11 bases, with 14 bases remaining between them. The CDR3 protein is CASSPRPEGQYF. Here the CDR3 DNA reads TGTGCCAGCAGTCCTCGCCCCGAGGGGCAGTATTTT.

The rearrangement uses TRBV5-1 and TRBJ2-1; D is perhaps TRBD1 (6 bases). Germline lookup yields CDR1 SGHRS and CDR2 YFSETQ. The CDR3 totals 14 residues. V was shortened by 2 bases and J by 7 bases, with 13 bases between the two germline ends. In DNA form, the CDR3 reads TGCGCCAGCAGCTTAAACAGGGTGGGGAATGAGCAGTTCTTC. Protein sequence: CASSLNRVGNEQFF.